The 31 T cell receptor beta chains in this list originate from one sample, sequenced in a study of metastatic and nonmetastatic thyroid tumors. TCRdb reprocessed the PCR reads using MiXCR. The table has around 20,000 clones, roughly a sixth seen once. Each patient went into thyroid surgery without having received any treatment. Specimen: tumor tissue. Source of these receptors: a female donor with papillary thyroid cancer or a benign thyroid nodule (not recorded which). Some clones in this sample may be carry-over from other donors' samples.

This clone was seen at least ten times. The rearrangement joins TRBV19 to TRBJ2-7; TRBD2 aligns across 7 bases. This CDR3 spans 15 amino acids. Germline trimming cut 10 bases from V and 0 bases from J; bases unmatched to any gene: 12. Germline CDR1 is LNHDA and CDR2 is SQIVND (reference sequence). CDR3 bases: TGTGCCACTCGTGAAGCGGGACCAGGCTCCTACGAGCAGTACTTC. Its translation: CATREAGPGSYEQYF.

The chain has TRBV5-1 and TRBJ2-2; 11 bases are a match to TRBD1. Per the germline V gene, CDR1 is SGHRS and CDR2 is YFSETQ. The CDR3 has 17 residues. With 4 bases clipped from V and 5 bases from J, the junction kept 10 bases outside the gene matches. In DNA, the CDR3 is TGCGCCAGCAGCGGCTCGACCGGGACAGGGGGAACCGGGGAGCTGTTTTTT. Protein sequence: CASSGSTGTGGTGELFF.

This clone turned up a few times. The junction departs from germline at one end; a sequencing error may be responsible. The chain is built from TRBV30 and TRBJ1-1; D unclear. CDR1 GTSNPN and CDR2 SVGIG come from the germline V gene (reference sequence). This CDR3 contains 12 residues. As DNA, the CDR3 is TGTGCTTGGAAGGAGGGGAACACTGAAGCTTTCTTT. Its protein is CAWKEGNTEAFF.

This clone is deemed medium-sized. The chain combines TRBV2 with TRBJ1-6; D not certain. V dropped 7 bases and J dropped 5 bases, with 15 bases sitting between them. Germline CDR1 reads SNHLY; CDR2 reads FYNNEI. This CDR3 has 15 amino acids. CDR3 sequence reads: CASMLRALDNSPLHF. CDR3 in DNA: TGTGCCAGCATGCTTAGGGCACTGGATAATTCACCCCTCCACTTT. Filled out from reference TRBV2 and TRBJ1-6, the complete variable domain reads EPEVTQTPSHQVTQMGQEVILRCVPISNHLYFYWYRQILGQKVEFLVSFYNNEISEKSEIFDDQFSVERPDGSNFTLKIRSTKLEDSAMYFCASMLRALDNSPLHFGNGTRLTVT.

Many counts were recorded for this clone. This chain connects TRBV20-1 to TRBJ2-1; possible D gene TRBD2, 6 bases. In germline, CDR1 is DFQATT, CDR2 SNEGSKA (reference sequence). Trimming removed 8 bases at V and 0 bases at J, with 11 bases between. The CDR3 is made up of 13 amino acids. In DNA, the CDR3 is TGCAGTTTTTTCGGGAGCTCCTACAATGAGCAGTTCTTC. Translation gives CSFFGSSYNEQFF.

This chain joins TRBV6-1 and TRBJ2-5; 8 positions match TRBD2. V lost 10 bases and J lost 5; bases outside the gene matches: 6. This CDR3 has 12 residues. Germline CDR1 is MNHNS and CDR2 is SASEGT. The CDR3 is CATPGLGETQYF. DNA for the CDR3: TGTGCCACGCCGGGACTAGGGGAGACCCAGTACTTC.

The genes are TRBV30 and TRBJ2-2, with 10 nucleotides matching TRBD2. The CDR3 covers 16 residues. Germline V gene data show CDR1 as GTSNPN and CDR2 as SVGIG (reference sequence). Losses at the gene ends were 1 base for V and 1 base for J; bases not matched to a gene: 3. Here the CDR3 reads CAWSAGLAVNTGELFF. In DNA form, the CDR3 reads TGTGCCTGGAGTGCCGGACTAGCGGTGAACACCGGGGAGCTGTTTTTT.

This clone was observed many times. The chain recombines TRBV11-2 with TRBJ1-1, with TRBD1 matching over 11 bases. V shed 1 base and J 3 bases; nucleotides not matched to a gene: 4. Germline CDR1 SGHAT, CDR2 FQNNGV. The length of the CDR3 is 16 residues. Here the CDR3 reads CASSLVGTGGDTEAFF. CDR3 bases: TGTGCCAGCAGCTTAGTGGGGACAGGGGGTGACACTGAAGCTTTCTTT.

This clone was seen many times. The V call is TRBV29-1, the J call TRBJ2-1; 7 nucleotides agree with TRBD1. Per the germline V gene, CDR1 is SQVTM and CDR2 is ANQGSEA. Trimming cost V 4 bases and J 5 bases; bases outside gene matches: 5. The CDR3 length is 13 residues. CDR3 bases: TGCAGCGTTGCGCCAGGGGGACACAATGAGCAGTTCTTC. The encoded protein is CSVAPGGHNEQFF.

V usage is TRBV19 and J usage is TRBJ1-2; 8 bases fit TRBD1. Germline CDR1 reads LNHDA; CDR2 reads SQIVND (reference sequence). V trimming: 7 bases; J trimming: 9 bases; junction bases outside the gene matches: 13. The CDR3 spans 14 residues. For the CDR3, the DNA is TGTGCCAGTATTCCAGGGGGCGCAGGAAGTAGCTACACCTTC. Protein product: CASIPGGAGSSYTF.

In this sample, this clone turned up many times. A single base separates this from a much larger clone, so it may be a read error. In the same sample, other DNA sequences code for this CDR3. The chain has TRBV2 and TRBJ1-1; unclear D gene. Germline-derived CDR1 and CDR2 are SNHLY and FYNNEI. CDR3 length: 14 residues. CDR3 sequence reads: CASCYGNMNTEAFF. The CDR3 bases are TGTGCCAGCTGTTATGGCAACATGAACACTGAAGCGTTCTTT.

This clone was observed a handful of times. A much larger clone sits a single nucleotide away, making a read error possible. Within the sample, other DNA sequences also encode this same CDR3. The CDR3 loop is CASTPGDTQYF. In DNA, the CDR3 is TGTGCCAGCACCCCAGGGGATACACAGTATTTT. V gene TRBV25-1 combines with J gene TRBJ2-3, with TRBD1 as a possible D gene (6 bases). The CDR3 consists of 11 residues. Germline lookup yields CDR1 MGHDK and CDR2 SYGVNS. The whole variable domain, filled in from reference TRBV25-1 and TRBJ2-3, reads EADIYQTPRYLVIGTGKKITLECSQTMGHDKMYWYQQDPGMELHLIHYSYGVNSTEKGDLSSESTVSRIRTEHFPLTLESARPSHTSQYLCASTPGDTQYFGPGTRLTVL.

Regarding this clone: One end of the junction varies from germline; a read error may be responsible. The chain couples TRBV3-1 to TRBJ2-7, with D uncertain. The CDR3 has 13 residues. Germline assignment: CDR1 LGHDT and CDR2 YNNKEL (reference sequence). The CDR3 spells CASIQDRCYEQYF. The CDR3 DNA follows: TGTGCCAGCATCCAAGACCGTTGTTACGAGCAGTACTTC.

The rearrangement uses TRBV6-1 and TRBJ2-4, with TRBD1 matching over 11 bases. CDR1 and CDR2 (germline): MNHNS, SASEGT. The CDR3 is 19 residues long. With 5 bases clipped from V and 0 bases from J, the junction kept 12 bases outside the gene matches. The chain's CDR3 is CASSPMGQGVWIAKNIQYF. The CDR3 DNA sequence: TGTGCCAGCAGTCCGATGGGACAGGGGGTTTGGATAGCCAAAAACATTCAGTACTTC.

This clone is labeled medium-sized. The V and J genes are TRBV6-1 and TRBJ1-6; TRBD1 is a possible D gene (5 bases). The CDR3 runs 18 residues. From germline, CDR1 is MNHNS and CDR2 SASEGT. The germline V and J ends were trimmed by 3 bases and 8 bases, with 23 bases remaining between them. The CDR3 here is CASSEAGGPGPSYSPLHF. The CDR3 bases are TGTGCCAGCAGTGAGGCGGGAGGGCCAGGGCCTTCCTATTCACCCCTCCACTTT.

V is TRBV30 and J is TRBJ1-2; weak D call: TRBD1 (5 bases). CDR1 and CDR2 (germline): GTSNPN, SVGIG (reference sequence). The CDR3 covers 15 residues. Trimming took off 5 bases at V and 1 base at J, with 17 bases between the two ends. As DNA, the CDR3 is TGTGCCTGGGGTGGGGGGATTGCGGGTAACTATGGCTACACCTTC. Translation gives CAWGGGIAGNYGYTF.

This clone was seen only a few times. Compared with germline, one end of the junction differs, possibly owing to a read error. This chain uses TRBV28 with TRBJ2-7; perhaps TRBD2 as D (5 bases). This CDR3 comprises 12 residues. Germline CDR1 reads MDHEN; CDR2 reads SYDVKM. The CDR3 protein is CAISLSTSLIYF. CDR3 bases: TGTGCCATCAGTCTCTCCACTAGTTTGATTTACTTC.

The table lists this clone with many counts. This chain uses TRBV27 with TRBJ1-2; 9 positions agree with TRBD1. Germline V lookup: CDR1 MNHEY, CDR2 SMNVEV (reference sequence). The J segment lost 7 bases and the V segment lost 5 bases, leaving 8 bases of the junction unmatched. The CDR3 totals 14 residues. Here the CDR3 DNA reads TGTGCCAGCAGTCCCAGGACAGGGGTTTTTGGCTACACCTTC. It specifies CASSPRTGVFGYTF.

This clone was seen ten or more times. The same CDR3 can be traced to other DNA sequences in this sample. CDR3 in amino acids: CASRPRDRVGTEAFF. The CDR3, as DNA: TGTGCCAGTAGACCCCGGGACAGGGTAGGTACTGAAGCTTTCTTT. The chain employs TRBV19 and TRBJ1-1; 9 positions match TRBD1. CDR3 length: 15 amino acids. The V gene's germline CDR1 is LNHDA and CDR2 SQIVND (reference sequence). V lost 6 bases to trimming and J lost 5 bases; unmatched junction nucleotides: 10.

This clone was counted ten times or more. The chain is built from TRBV4-1 and TRBJ1-2, with 7 positions matching TRBD1. This CDR3 is 15 amino acids long. CDR1 and CDR2 from the germline V gene are MGHRA and YSYEKL. Trimming at V came to 4 bases and at J to 6 bases, leaving 11 bases not matched to a gene. This CDR3 is CASSLMTGSSDGYTF. The CDR3 DNA sequence: TGCGCCAGCAGCCTGATGACAGGGTCGTCAGATGGCTACACCTTC.

This clone was counted at least ten times. V is TRBV20-1 and J is TRBJ2-3, with a tentative D call TRBD2 (5 bases). V was shortened by 3 bases and J by 2 bases, with 12 bases between the two germline ends. This CDR3 has 14 amino acids. Looked up from germline, CDR1 is DFQATT and CDR2 is SNEGSKA (reference sequence). The CDR3 here is CSASGRAHTDTQYF. CDR3 nucleotides: TGCAGTGCTAGCGGGCGGGCCCACACAGATACGCAGTATTTT.

This clone has at least ten counts. The chain combines TRBV7-2 with TRBJ2-2; D unclear. This CDR3 comprises 15 residues. V was trimmed by 1 base and J by 0 bases, leaving 6 bases between them. Germline-derived CDR1 and CDR2 are SGHTA and FQGNSA. CDR3 DNA sequence: TGTGCCAGCAGCTTAGGACGGACGAACACCGGGGAGCTGTTTTTT. Translation gives CASSLGRTNTGELFF.

In the case of this clone: A read error may account for a junction end that differs from germline. This chain uses TRBV6-2 or TRBV6-3 with TRBJ2-1; TRBD1 matches at 9 bases. The CDR3 is made up of 14 amino acids. The germline gives CDR1 MNHEY, CDR2 SVGEGT. The CDR3 DNA reads as TGTGTCAGCAGTCGGACAGGGGACTACGATGAGCAGTTCTTC. This encodes CVSSRTGDYDEQFF.

Of note for this clone: This could be a read error, since a much larger clone is one nucleotide away. In the same sample, other DNA sequences code for this CDR3. The chain recombines TRBV5-4 with TRBJ2-1, with TRBD1 identical over 9 bases. CDR1 and CDR2 (germline): SGHNT, YYREEE (reference sequence). V lost 4 bases, J lost 4 bases, and 6 bases stayed unmatched. CDR3 size: 15 residues. The DNA of the CDR3 is TGTGCCAGCAGCCACCCCGGACAGGGGTACAATGAGCAGTTCTTC. Translated, it gives CASSHPGQGYNEQFF.

About this clone itself: Being one base from a much bigger clone, this may be a read error. The rearrangement links TRBV10-3 to TRBJ2-1; D is unresolved. The V end lost 3 bases, the J end lost 9 bases, and 24 bases lay between the germline ends. The length of the CDR3 is 17 residues. Germline CDR1 is ENHRY and CDR2 is SYGVKD. The chain's CDR3 is CAISEESGLSSVGEQFF. CDR3 DNA: TGTGCCATCAGTGAAGAATCCGGCCTATCAAGTGTAGGTGAGCAGTTCTTC.

This clone was counted a few times. Germline is not matched at one junction end, which may reflect a read error. Other nucleotide sequences from this sample produce the same CDR3. The CDR3 loop reads CASSRGGLSSTDTQYF. The CDR3 DNA reads as TGTGCCAGCAGTCGTGGCGGACTATCTAGCACTGATACGCAGTATTTT. The V call is TRBV6-1, the J call TRBJ2-3; possible D gene TRBD2, 6 bases. CDR1 is MNHNS and CDR2 is SASEGT in the germline V gene. CDR3 length equals 16 residues.

This clone was seen many times. The rearrangement uses TRBV11-2 and TRBJ2-7; D unclear. The V end was cut by 2 bases, the J end by 0 bases, with 8 bases between. CDR1 SGHAT and CDR2 FQNNGV come from the germline V gene. There are 14 residues in the CDR3. The CDR3, as DNA: TGTGCCAGCAGCTTATCACAGAACTCCTACGAGCAGTACTTC. Amino acids: CASSLSQNSYEQYF.

This clone has ten or more counts. The chain uses TRBV7-9 and TRBJ2-1; D may be TRBD2 (5 bases). Germline loops: CDR1 SEHNR, CDR2 FQNEAQ (reference sequence). This CDR3 spans 16 amino acids. V was shortened by 2 bases and J by 7 bases, with 18 bases between the two germline ends. The CDR3 DNA sequence: TGTGCCAGCAGCTTAAACCCTAGCCTAGACCATAATGAGCAGTTCTTC. It yields the protein CASSLNPSLDHNEQFF.

This clone was seen many times. The V and J genes are TRBV2 and TRBJ2-7; D call uncertain. This CDR3 is 13 amino acids long. The germline V and J ends were trimmed by 4 bases and 1 base, with 8 bases remaining between them. Germline CDR1 is SNHLY and CDR2 is FYNNEI. The CDR3 coding sequence is TGTGCCAGCAGTGCCCAGGAGTCCTACGAGCAGTACTTC. This encodes CASSAQESYEQYF. Based on the CDR3 plus reference TRBV2 and TRBJ2-7, the full variable domain is EPEVTQTPSHQVTQMGQEVILRCVPISNHLYFYWYRQILGQKVEFLVSFYNNEISEKSEIFDDQFSVERPDGSNFTLKIRSTKLEDSAMYFCASSAQESYEQYFGPGTRLTVT.

To note about this clone: A much larger clonotype is one base distant, so this may be a read error. This chain uses TRBV5-5 with TRBJ2-5; a possible D gene is TRBD1 (6 bases). Germline values: CDR1 SGHKS, CDR2 YYEKEE (reference sequence). The V end lost 6 bases, the J end lost 4 bases, and 13 bases lay between the germline ends. This CDR3 region has 13 residues. CDR3 sequence reads: CASTVKGGETQYF. Here the CDR3 DNA reads TGTGCCAGCACCGTTAAAGGGGGAGAGACCCAGTACTTC.

As regards this clone: The junction and the germline gene differ at one end; a read error may be behind it. The chain combines TRBV7-3 with TRBJ2-5; possibly TRBD1 for D (5 bases). Germline V CDR1 and CDR2: SGHTA, FQGTGA. The CDR3 length is 13 residues. The CDR3 bases are TGTGCCAGCAGCCTCCTGACAGACGTTGAGCAGTTCTTT. Amino acids: CASSLLTDVEQFF.